This TCR beta chain was identified in a study of blood T cell repertoires in COVID-19. Whole-study context: Italy, Spain and the United States were the sources of the convalescent and acute COVID-19 samples. The cDNA or gDNA used as material had been derived from T cells, B-cell-depleted T cells, or PBMCs.

V was trimmed by 1 base and J by 11 bases, leaving 9 bases between them. The CDR3 loop spans 12 amino acids. Germline lookup yields CDR1 SEHNR and CDR2 FQNEAQ (reference sequence). Authors' data handling: Amplification from reference gene primers served as the basis for estimated nucleated cell counts. Assay used: immunoSEQ multiplex PCR; TCRdb lists only in-frame clones, some missing. The V and J calls and clone size are taken from that table; D and trimming were inferred from the DNA. In the table there are some 77,000 clones, around 90% of which are singletons. Sequenced input: peripheral blood. This rearrangement joins TRBV7-9 to TRBJ1-5; no definite D call. This receptor was obtained from a woman older than 75 with active or convalescent COVID-19. The CDR3 DNA reads as TGTGCCAGCAGCTTAGGCACGAGGGCCCAGCATTTT. Translating it yields CASSLGTRAQHF.